The source of this TCR beta chain is a study of shared clonotypes between healthy human individuals. The study, taken as a whole, reports: A generally larger estimated richness was seen in naive subsets than in memory subsets.

CD45RO-negative CD8 cells positively selected for CCR7 made up the naive population, which excluded terminally differentiated effector memory CD45RA+ cells. With regard to this clone: Its specificity is not known.

Profiling relied on immunoSEQ multiplex PCR, and the TCRdb table lists in-frame clones only, not all of them. The sample holds about 820,000 clones, 90% to 95% seen once. V was clipped by 5 bases and J by 6 bases; unmatched bases: 7. The CDR3 spans 15 residues. Germline loops: CDR1 SGHNT, CDR2 YYREEE (reference sequence). This rearrangement joins TRBV5-4 to TRBJ2-3; 12 positions match TRBD2. The TCR originated in a man in his thirties or forties in good health. The sample consisted of naive CD8+ T cells sorted from blood. Here the CDR3 reads CASRLAGGLLDTQYF. CDR3 nucleotides: TGTGCCAGCAGGCTAGCGGGAGGGCTCTTGGATACGCAGTATTTT.